This TCR beta chain was obtained from a study of blood T cell repertoires in COVID-19. Study as a whole: Samples of COVID-19 (acute and convalescent) were obtained from the United States, Italy and Spain. The cDNA or gDNA used as material had been derived from T cells, B-cell-depleted T cells, or PBMCs.

CDR3 size: 15 residues. Germline CDR1 reads SEHNR; CDR2 reads FQNEAQ (reference sequence). Trimming took off 5 bases at V and 2 bases at J, with 12 bases between the two ends. Measured with immunoSEQ multiplex PCR; TCRdb has only the in-frame clones, and not every one. The sample carries some 270,000 clones, around 90% recorded once. This chain links TRBV7-9 with TRBJ2-2; a weak D match, TRBD2 (5 bases). This TCR came from a woman aged 25-40 years with acute COVID-19. Sequencing was performed on PBMCs or T cells enriched from blood (not recorded which). DNA of the CDR3: TGTGCCAGCAGCCCATCTAGCAGCAACACCGGGGAGCTGTTTTTT. This sequence encodes CASSPSSSNTGELFF.